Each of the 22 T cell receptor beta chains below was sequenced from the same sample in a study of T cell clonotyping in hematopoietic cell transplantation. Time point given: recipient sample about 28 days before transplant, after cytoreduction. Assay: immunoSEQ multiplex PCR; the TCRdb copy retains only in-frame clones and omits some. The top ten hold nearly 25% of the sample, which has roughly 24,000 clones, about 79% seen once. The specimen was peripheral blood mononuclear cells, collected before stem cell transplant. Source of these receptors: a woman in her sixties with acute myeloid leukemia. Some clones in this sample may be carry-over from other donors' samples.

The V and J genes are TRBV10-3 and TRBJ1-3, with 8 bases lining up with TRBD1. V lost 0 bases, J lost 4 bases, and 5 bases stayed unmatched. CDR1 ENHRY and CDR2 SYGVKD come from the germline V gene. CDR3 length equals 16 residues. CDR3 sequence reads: CAISESYPGGGNTIYF. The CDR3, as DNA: TGTGCCATCAGTGAGTCTTACCCAGGGGGCGGAAACACCATATATTTT.

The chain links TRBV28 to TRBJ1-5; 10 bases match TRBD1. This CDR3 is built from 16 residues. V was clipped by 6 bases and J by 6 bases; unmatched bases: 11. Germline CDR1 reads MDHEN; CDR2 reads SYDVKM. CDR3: CASSETDRGLGQPQHF. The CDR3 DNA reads TGTGCCAGCAGCGAAACAGACAGGGGGCTGGGTCAGCCCCAGCATTTT. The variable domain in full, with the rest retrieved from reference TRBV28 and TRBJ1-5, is DVKVTQSSRYLVKRTGEKVFLECVQDMDHENMFWYRQDPGLGLRLIYFSYDVKMKEKGDIPEGYSVSREKKERFSLILESASTNQTSMYLCASSETDRGLGQPQHFGDGTRLSIL.

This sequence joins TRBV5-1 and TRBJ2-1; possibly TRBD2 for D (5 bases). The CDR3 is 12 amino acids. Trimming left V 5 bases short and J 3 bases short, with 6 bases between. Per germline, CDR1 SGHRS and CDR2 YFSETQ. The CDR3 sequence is CASRGGYNEQFF. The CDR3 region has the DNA TGCGCCAGCAGAGGAGGCTACAATGAGCAGTTCTTC.

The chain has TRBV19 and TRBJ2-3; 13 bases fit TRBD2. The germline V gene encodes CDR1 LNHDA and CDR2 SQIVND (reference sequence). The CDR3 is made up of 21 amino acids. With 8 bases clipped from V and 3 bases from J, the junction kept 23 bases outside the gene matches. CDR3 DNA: TGTGCCAGTGGGAAGAGGGACAGGGGGACTAGCGGGGAGGTCCGGACAGATACGCAGTATTTT. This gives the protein CASGKRDRGTSGEVRTDTQYF.

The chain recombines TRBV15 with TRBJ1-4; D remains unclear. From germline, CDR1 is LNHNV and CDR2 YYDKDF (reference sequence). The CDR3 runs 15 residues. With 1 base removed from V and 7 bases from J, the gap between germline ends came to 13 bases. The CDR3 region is CATSRAPVEGEKLFF. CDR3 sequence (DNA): TGTGCCACCAGCAGAGCCCCGGTGGAGGGTGAAAAACTGTTTTTT.

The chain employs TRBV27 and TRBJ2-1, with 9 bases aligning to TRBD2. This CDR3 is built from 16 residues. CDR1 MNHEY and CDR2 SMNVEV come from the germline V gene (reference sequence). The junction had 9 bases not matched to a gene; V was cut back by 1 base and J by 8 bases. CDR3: CASSLYYSGSGDEQFF. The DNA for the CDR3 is TGTGCCAGCAGTTTATATTATAGCGGGAGTGGAGATGAGCAGTTCTTC.

The chain's CDR3 is CASSERGTGWLGSEKLFF. The CDR3 nucleotides are TGTGCCAGCAGTGAACGGGGTACAGGGTGGCTTGGGAGTGAAAAACTGTTTTTT. This chain joins TRBV6-1 and TRBJ1-4; TRBD1 is a possible D gene (6 bases). The CDR3 length is 18 residues. The V end was cut by 2 bases, the J end by 7 bases, with 23 bases between. Germline loops: CDR1 MNHNS, CDR2 SASEGT.

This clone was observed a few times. The CDR3 bases are TGTGCCAGCAGCCAAGGACTAGCGGGAGGCAACTACGAGCAGTACTTC. It codes for CASSQGLAGGNYEQYF. The V gene is TRBV14, the J gene TRBJ2-7, with 13 nucleotides matching TRBD2. The V segment lost 1 base and the J segment 3 bases; nucleotides outside the gene matches: 3. The CDR3 spans 16 residues. Germline V gene data show CDR1 as SGHDN and CDR2 as FVKESK.

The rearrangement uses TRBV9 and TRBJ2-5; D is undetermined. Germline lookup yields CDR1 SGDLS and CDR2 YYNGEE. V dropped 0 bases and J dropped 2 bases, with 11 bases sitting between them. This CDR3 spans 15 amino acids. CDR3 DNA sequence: TGTGCCAGCAGCGTAGTGGGGATCCGGCAAGAGACCCAGTACTTC. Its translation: CASSVVGIRQETQYF. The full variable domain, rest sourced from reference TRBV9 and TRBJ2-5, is DSGVTQTPKHLITATGQRVTLRCSPRSGDLSVYWYQQSLDQGLQFLIQYYNGEERAKGNILERFSAQQFPDLHSELNLSSLELGDSALYFCASSVVGIRQETQYFGPGTRLLVL.

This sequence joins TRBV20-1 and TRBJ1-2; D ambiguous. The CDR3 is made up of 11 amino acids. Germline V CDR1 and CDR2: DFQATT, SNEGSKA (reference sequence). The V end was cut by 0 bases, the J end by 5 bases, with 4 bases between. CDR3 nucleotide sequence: TGCAGTGCTAGAGAAGATTATGGCTACACCTTC. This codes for CSAREDYGYTF.

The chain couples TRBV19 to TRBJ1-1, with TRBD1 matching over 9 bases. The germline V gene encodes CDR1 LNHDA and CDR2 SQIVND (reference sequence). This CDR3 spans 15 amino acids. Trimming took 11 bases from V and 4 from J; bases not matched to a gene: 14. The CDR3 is CAAPGTGSLGTEAFF. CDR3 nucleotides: TGTGCCGCCCCCGGGACAGGGAGCCTTGGCACTGAAGCTTTCTTT.

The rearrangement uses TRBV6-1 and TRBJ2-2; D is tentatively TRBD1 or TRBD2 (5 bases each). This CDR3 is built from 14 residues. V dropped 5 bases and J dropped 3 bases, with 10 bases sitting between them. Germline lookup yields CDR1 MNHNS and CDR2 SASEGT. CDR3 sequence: CASSLGGDTGELFF. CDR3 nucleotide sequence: TGTGCCAGCAGTCTTGGGGGAGACACCGGGGAGCTGTTTTTT.

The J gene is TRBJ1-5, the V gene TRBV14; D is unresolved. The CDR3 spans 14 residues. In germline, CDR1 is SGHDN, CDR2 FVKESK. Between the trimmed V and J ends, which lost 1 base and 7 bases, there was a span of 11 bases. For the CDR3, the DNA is TGTGCCAGCAGCCAAGGTGGGTTCGGCCAGCCCCAGCATTTT. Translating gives CASSQGGFGQPQHF.

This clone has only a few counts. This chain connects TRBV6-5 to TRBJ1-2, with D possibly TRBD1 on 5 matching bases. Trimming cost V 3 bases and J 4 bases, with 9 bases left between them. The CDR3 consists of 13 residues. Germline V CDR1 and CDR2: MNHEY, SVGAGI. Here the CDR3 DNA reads TGTGCCAGCAGTTATGGGGGGATCTATGGCTACACCTTC. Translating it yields CASSYGGIYGYTF.

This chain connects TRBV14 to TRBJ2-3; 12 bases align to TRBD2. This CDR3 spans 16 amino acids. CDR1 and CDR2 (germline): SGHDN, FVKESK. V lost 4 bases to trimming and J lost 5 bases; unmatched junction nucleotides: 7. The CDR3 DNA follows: TGTGCCAGCAGCCGACTGACTAGCGGGAGAGTAGATACGCAGTATTTT. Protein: CASSRLTSGRVDTQYF.

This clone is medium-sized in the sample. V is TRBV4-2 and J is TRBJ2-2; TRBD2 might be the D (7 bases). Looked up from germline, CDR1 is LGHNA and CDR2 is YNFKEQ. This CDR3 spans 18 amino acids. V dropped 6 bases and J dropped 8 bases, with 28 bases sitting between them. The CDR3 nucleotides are TGTGCCAGCAGACCCCTGGGGATTGGGGGGGCCGTTGAAGGGGAGCTGTTTTTT. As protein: CASRPLGIGGAVEGELFF.

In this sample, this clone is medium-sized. CDR3 nucleotides: TGTGCCAGCAGCTTATCCCTAGTCCGGTACGAGCAGTACTTC. It encodes CASSLSLVRYEQYF. The rearrangement joins TRBV7-8 to TRBJ2-7; D ambiguous. The CDR3 spans 14 residues. Per germline, CDR1 SGHVS and CDR2 FQNEAQ. Trimming took 2 bases from V and 4 from J, leaving 12 bases between them. Full variable domain (rest looked up from reference TRBV7-8 and TRBJ2-7): GAGVSQSPRYKVAKRGQDVALRCDPISGHVSLFWYQQALGQGPEFLTYFQNEAQLDKSGLPSDRFFAERPEGSVSTLKIQRTQQEDSAVYLCASSLSLVRYEQYFGPGTRLTVT.

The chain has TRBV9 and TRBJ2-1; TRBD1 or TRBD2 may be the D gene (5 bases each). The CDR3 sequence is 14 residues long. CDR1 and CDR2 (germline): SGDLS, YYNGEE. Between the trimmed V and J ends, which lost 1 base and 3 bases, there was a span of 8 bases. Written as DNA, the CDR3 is TGTGCCAGCAGCGTACGGGGCGACTACAATGAGCAGTTCTTC. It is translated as CASSVRGDYNEQFF.

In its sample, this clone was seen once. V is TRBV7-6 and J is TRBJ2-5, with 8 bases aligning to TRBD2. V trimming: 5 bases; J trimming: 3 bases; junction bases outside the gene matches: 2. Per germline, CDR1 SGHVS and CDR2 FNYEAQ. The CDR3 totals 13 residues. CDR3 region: CASSGTRKETQYF. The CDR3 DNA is TGTGCCAGCAGCGGGACTAGGAAAGAGACCCAGTACTTC.

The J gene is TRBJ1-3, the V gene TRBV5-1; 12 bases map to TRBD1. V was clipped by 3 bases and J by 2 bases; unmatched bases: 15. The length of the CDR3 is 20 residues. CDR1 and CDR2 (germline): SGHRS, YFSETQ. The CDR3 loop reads CASSSIPGQGANQAGNTIYF. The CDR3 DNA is TGCGCCAGCAGCTCCATCCCGGGACAGGGGGCGAATCAAGCTGGAAACACCATATATTTT.

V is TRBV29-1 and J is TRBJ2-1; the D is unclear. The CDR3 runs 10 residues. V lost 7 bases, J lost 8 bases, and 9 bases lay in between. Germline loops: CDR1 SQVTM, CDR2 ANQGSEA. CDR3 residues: CSAAVDEQFF. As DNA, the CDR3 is TGCAGCGCTGCGGTCGATGAGCAGTTCTTC.

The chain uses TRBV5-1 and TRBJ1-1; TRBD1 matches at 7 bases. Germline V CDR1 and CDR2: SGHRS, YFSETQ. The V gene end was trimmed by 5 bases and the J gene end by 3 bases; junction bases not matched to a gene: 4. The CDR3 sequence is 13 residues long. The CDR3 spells CASSSTGYTEAFF. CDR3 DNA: TGCGCCAGCAGTTCGACAGGGTACACTGAAGCTTTCTTT.